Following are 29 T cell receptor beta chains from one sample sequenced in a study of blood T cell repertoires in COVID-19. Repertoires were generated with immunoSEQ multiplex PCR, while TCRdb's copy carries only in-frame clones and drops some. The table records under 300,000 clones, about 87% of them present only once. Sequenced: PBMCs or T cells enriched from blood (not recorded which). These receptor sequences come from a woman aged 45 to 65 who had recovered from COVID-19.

The DNA of the CDR3 is TGCGCCAGCAGCCAAAGAGACAGGGAAAACACTGAAGCTTTCTTT. This translates into CASSQRDRENTEAFF. The chain employs TRBV4-1 and TRBJ1-1; 7 nucleotides align to TRBD1. J lost 2 bases, V lost 2 bases, and 5 bases had no gene match. The CDR3 sequence is 15 residues long. Germline lookup yields CDR1 MGHRA and CDR2 YSYEKL.

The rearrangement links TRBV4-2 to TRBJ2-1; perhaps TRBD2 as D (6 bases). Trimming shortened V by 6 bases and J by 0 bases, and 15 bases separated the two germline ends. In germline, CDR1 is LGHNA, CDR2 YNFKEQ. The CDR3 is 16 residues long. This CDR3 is CASRPLLARSYNEQFF. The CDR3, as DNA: TGTGCCAGCAGGCCACTCCTAGCGCGCTCCTACAATGAGCAGTTCTTC.

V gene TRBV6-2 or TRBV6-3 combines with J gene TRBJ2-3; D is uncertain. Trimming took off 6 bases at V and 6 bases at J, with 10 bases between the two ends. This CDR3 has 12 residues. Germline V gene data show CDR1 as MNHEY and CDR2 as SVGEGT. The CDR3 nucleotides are TGTGCCAGCAGCCTTCAGTGGGATACGCAGTATTTT. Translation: CASSLQWDTQYF.

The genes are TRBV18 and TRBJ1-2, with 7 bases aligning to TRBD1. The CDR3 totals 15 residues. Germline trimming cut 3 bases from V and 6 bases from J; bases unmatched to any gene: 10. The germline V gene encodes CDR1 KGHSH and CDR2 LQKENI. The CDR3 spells CASSPLGTESNGYTF. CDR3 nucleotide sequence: TGTGCCAGCTCACCCCTTGGGACAGAGTCGAATGGCTACACCTTC.

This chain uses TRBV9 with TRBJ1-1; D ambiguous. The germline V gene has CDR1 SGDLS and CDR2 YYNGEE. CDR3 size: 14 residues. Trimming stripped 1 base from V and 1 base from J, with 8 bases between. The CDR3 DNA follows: TGTGCCAGCAGCGTAAATCGGGAGAACACTGAAGCTTTCTTT. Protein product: CASSVNRENTEAFF.

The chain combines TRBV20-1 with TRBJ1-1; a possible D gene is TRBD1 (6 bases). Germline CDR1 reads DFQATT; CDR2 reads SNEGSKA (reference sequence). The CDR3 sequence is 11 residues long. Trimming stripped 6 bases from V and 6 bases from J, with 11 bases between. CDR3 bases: TGCAGTGCCCACAGGGTCCCTGAAGCTTTCTTT. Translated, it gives CSAHRVPEAFF.

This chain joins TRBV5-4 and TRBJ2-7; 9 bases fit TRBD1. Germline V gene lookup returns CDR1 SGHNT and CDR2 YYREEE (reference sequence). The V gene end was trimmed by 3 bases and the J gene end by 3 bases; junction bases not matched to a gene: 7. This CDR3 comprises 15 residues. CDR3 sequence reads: CASSSRTGAIYEQYF. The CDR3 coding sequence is TGTGCCAGCAGCTCCCGGACAGGGGCCATCTACGAGCAGTACTTC.

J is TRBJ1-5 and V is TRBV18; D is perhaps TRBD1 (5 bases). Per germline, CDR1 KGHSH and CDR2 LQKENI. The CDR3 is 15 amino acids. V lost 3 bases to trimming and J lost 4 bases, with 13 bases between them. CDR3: CASSPSLGGNQPQHF. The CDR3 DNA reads TGTGCCAGCTCACCGTCCCTGGGGGGTAATCAGCCCCAGCATTTT.

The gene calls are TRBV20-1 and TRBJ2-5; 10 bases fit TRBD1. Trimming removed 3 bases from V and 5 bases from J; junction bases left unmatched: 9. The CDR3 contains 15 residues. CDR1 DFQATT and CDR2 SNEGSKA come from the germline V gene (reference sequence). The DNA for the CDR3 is TGCAGTGCTAGTGGGGACAGGGGAGGATGGGAGACCCAGTACTTC. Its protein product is CSASGDRGGWETQYF.

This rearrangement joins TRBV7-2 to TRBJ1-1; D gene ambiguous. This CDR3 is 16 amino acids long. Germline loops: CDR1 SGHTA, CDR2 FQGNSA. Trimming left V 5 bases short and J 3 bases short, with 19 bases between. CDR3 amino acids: CASSQHAGLRDTEAFF. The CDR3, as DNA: TGTGCCAGCAGCCAGCACGCGGGCTTGCGGGACACTGAAGCTTTCTTT. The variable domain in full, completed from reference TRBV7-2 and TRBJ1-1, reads GAGVSQSPSNKVTEKGKDVELRCDPISGHTALYWYRQSLGQGLEFLIYFQGNSAPDKSGLPSDRFSAERTGGSVSTLTIQRTQQEDSAVYLCASSQHAGLRDTEAFFGQGTRLTVV.

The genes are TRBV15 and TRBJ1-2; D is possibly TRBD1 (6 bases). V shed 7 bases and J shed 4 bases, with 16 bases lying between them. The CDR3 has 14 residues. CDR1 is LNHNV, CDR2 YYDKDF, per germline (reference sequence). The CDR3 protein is CATTKDSFSYGYTF. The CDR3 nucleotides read TGTGCCACCACCAAGGACAGTTTTTCCTATGGCTACACCTTC. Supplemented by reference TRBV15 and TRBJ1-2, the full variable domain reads DAMVIQNPRYQVTQFGKPVTLSCSQTLNHNVMYWYQQKSSQAPKLLFHYYDKDFNNEADTPDNFQSRRPNTSFCFLDIRSPGLGDTAMYLCATTKDSFSYGYTFGSGTRLTVV.

CDR3 in DNA: TGTGCCAGCAGCAGAGCGGGAGCGGCGAACACCGGGGAGCTGTTTTTT. Translation gives CASSRAGAANTGELFF. The chain is built from TRBV11-3 and TRBJ2-2; 8 bases map to TRBD2. With V trimmed by 5 bases and J by 0 bases, 5 bases remained unmatched. CDR1 SGHNT and CDR2 YENEEA come from the germline V gene. This CDR3 region has 16 residues.

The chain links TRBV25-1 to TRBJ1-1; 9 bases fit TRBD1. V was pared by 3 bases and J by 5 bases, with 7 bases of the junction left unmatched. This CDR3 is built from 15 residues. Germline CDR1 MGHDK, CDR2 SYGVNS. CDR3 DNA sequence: TGTGCCAGCAGTGATCCGGGACAGGGAAAAACTGAAGCTTTCTTT. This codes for CASSDPGQGKTEAFF.

The CDR3 protein is CASPRGGETQYF. The DNA of the CDR3 is TGTGCCAGCCCCAGGGGTGGGGAGACCCAGTACTTC. The gene calls are TRBV5-8 and TRBJ2-5; possibly TRBD1 for D (6 bases). Trimming pared 7 bases from V and 5 bases from J, leaving 12 bases between. Germline V lookup: CDR1 SGHTS, CDR2 YDEGEE. The CDR3 spans 12 residues.

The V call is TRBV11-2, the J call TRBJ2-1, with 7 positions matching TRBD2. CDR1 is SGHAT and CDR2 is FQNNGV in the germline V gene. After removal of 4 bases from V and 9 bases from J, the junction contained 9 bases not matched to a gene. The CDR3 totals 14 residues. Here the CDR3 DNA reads TGTGCCAGCAGCTGGCGCGCGGGAGACGCTGAGCAGTTCTTC. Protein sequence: CASSWRAGDAEQFF. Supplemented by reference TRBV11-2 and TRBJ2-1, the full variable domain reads EAGVAQSPRYKIIEKRQSVAFWCNPISGHATLYWYQQILGQGPKLLIQFQNNGVVDDSQLPKDRFSAERLKGVDSTLKIQPAKLEDSAVYLCASSWRAGDAEQFFGPGTRLTVL.

CDR3 sequence: CASRETGPYQPQHF. For the CDR3, the DNA is TGTGCCAGCAGGGAGACAGGTCCGTATCAGCCCCAGCATTTT. V gene TRBV28 combines with J gene TRBJ1-5; weak D call: TRBD1 (6 bases). Germline V CDR1 and CDR2: MDHEN, SYDVKM. The CDR3 has 14 amino acids. The V end lost 6 bases, the J end lost 5 bases, and 14 bases lay between the germline ends.

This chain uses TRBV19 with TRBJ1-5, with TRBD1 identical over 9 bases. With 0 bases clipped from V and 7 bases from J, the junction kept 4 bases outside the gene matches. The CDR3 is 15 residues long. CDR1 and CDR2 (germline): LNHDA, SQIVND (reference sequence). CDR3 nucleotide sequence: TGTGCCAGTAGTATAGAGGACAGGGGTGGGCAGCCCCAGCATTTT. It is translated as CASSIEDRGGQPQHF.

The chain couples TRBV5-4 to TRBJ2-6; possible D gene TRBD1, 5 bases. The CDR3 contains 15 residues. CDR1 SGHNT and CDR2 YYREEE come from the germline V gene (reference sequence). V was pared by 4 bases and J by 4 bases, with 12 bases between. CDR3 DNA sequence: TGTGCCAGCAGCAAACCAGGGTCCGGGGCCAACGTCCTGACTTTC. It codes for CASSKPGSGANVLTF.

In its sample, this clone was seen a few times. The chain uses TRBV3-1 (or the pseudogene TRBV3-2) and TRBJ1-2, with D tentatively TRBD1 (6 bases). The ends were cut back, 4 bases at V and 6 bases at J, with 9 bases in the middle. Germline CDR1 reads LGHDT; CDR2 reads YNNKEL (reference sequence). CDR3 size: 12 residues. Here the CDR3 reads CASSRDTHGYTF. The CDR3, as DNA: TGTGCCAGCAGCCGGGACACCCATGGCTACACCTTC.

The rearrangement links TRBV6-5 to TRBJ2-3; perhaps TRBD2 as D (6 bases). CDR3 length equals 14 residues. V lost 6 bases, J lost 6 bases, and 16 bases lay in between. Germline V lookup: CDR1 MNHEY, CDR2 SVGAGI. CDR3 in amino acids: CASSLRRGPDTQYF. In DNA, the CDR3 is TGTGCCAGCAGCTTGCGGCGGGGCCCCGATACGCAGTATTTT.

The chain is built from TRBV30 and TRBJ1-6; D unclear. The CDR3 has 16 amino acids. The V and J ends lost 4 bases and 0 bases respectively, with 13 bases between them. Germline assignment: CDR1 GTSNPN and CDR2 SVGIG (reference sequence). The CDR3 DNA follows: TGTGCCTGGACGGCGGCCGGGAGCTCCTATAATTCACCCCTCCACTTT. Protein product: CAWTAAGSSYNSPLHF.

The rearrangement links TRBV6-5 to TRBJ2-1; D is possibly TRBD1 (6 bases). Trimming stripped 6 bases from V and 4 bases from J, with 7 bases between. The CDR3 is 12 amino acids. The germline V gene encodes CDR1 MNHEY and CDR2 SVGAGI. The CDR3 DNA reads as TGTGCCAGCAGAGGGACATACAATGAGCAGTTCTTC. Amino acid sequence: CASRGTYNEQFF.

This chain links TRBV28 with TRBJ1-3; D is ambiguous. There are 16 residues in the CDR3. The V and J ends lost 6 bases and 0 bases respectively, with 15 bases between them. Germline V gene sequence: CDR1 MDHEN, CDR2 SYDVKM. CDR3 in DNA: TGTGCCAGCAGCCCGCTTGAGCGAAGCTCTGGAAACACCATATATTTT. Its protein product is CASSPLERSSGNTIYF.

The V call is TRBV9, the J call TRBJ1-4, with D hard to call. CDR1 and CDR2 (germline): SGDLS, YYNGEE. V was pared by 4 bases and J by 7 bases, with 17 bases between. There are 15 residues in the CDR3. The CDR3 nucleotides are TGTGCCAGCAGCAAAGTTACCGGAGGGCCTGAAAAACTGTTTTTT. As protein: CASSKVTGGPEKLFF.

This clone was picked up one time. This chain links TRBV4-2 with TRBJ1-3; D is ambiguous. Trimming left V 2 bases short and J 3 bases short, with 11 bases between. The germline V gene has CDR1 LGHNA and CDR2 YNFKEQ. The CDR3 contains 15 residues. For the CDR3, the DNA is TGTGCCAGCAGCCAACTTTTCGGGAATGGAAACACCATATATTTT. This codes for CASSQLFGNGNTIYF.

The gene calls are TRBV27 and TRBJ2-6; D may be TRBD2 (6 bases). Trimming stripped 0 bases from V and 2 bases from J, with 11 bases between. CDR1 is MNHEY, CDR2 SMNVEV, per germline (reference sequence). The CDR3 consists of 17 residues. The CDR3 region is CASSLSHRGTGANVLTF. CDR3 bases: TGTGCCAGCAGTTTATCCCACCGGGGGACTGGGGCCAACGTCCTGACTTTC. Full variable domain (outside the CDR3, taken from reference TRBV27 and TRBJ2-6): EAQVTQNPRYLITVTGKKLTVTCSQNMNHEYMSWYRQDPGLGLRQIYYSMNVEVTDKGDVPEGYKVSRKEKRNFPLILESPSPNQTSLYFCASSLSHRGTGANVLTFGAGSRLTVL.

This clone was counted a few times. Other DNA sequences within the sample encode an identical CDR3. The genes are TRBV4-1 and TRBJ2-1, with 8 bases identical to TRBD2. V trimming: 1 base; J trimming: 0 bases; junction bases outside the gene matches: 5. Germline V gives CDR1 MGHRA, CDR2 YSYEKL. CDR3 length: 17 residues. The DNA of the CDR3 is TGCGCCAGCAGCCAAGTTGGCGGGGGGATCTCCTACAATGAGCAGTTCTTC. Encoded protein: CASSQVGGGISYNEQFF.

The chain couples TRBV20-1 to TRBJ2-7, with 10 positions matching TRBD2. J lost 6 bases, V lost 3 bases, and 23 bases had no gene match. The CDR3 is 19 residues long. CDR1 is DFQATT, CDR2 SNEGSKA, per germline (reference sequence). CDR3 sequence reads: CSASTSGASSYSSAFEQYF. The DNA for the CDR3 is TGCAGTGCTAGTACTAGCGGGGCGTCCAGTTACAGTTCTGCTTTCGAGCAGTACTTC.

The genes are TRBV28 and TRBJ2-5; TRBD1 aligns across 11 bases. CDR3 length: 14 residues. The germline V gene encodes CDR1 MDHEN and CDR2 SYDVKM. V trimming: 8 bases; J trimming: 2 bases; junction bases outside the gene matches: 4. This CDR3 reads CASWDRGAQETQYF. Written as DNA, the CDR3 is TGTGCCAGCTGGGACAGGGGGGCGCAAGAGACCCAGTACTTC. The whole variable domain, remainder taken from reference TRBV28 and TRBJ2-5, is DVKVTQSSRYLVKRTGEKVFLECVQDMDHENMFWYRQDPGLGLRLIYFSYDVKMKEKGDIPEGYSVSREKKERFSLILESASTNQTSMYLCASWDRGAQETQYFGPGTRLLVL.